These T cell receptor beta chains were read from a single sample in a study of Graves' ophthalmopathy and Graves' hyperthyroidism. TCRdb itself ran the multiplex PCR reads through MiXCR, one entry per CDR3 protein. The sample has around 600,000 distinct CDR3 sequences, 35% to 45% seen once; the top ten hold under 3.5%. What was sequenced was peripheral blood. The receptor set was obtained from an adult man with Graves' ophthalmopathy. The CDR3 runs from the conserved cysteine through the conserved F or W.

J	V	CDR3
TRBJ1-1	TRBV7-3	CASSLRGQGASIGTEAFF
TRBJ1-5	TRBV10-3	CASSTGQGDNQPQHF
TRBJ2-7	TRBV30	CAWSVSGAQQYF
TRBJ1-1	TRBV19	CASSRRSTEAFF
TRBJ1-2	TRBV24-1	CATSDYRDGNYGYTF
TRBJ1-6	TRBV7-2	CASIPGTGASPLHF
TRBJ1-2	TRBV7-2	CASSPQGGFGYTF
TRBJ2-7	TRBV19	CASSISEQGYEQYF
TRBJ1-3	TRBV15	CATSRSKGIPGNTIYF
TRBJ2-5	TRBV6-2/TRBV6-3	CASKAAGGGFSQETQYF
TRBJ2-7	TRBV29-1	CSVENRAYEQYF
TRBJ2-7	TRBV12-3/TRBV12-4	CASSFEWLTYEQYF
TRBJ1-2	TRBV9	CASSGGQGGGGYTF
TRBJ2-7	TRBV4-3	CASSLEWRPAYEQYF
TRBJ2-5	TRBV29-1	CASSAPGLAGLETQYF